These 22 T cell receptor beta chains share one sample of origin, sequenced in a study of blood T cell repertoires in COVID-19. Method: immunoSEQ multiplex PCR; TCRdb's copy keeps in-frame clones and lacks some. The sample contains approximately 360,000 clones, more than 80% of which appear only once. Sequenced input: peripheral blood. The receptors derive from a man aged 35 to 55 with acute or convalescent COVID-19.

The CDR3 DNA follows: TGTGCCAGCAGCCAACCTAGCGGGGGGGGTAACAATGAGCAGTTCTTC. Translated: CASSQPSGGGNNEQFF. The rearrangement joins TRBV7-6 to TRBJ2-1; 12 positions agree with TRBD2. J lost 5 bases, V lost 5 bases, and 7 bases had no gene match. This CDR3 is 16 amino acids long. Germline lookup yields CDR1 SGHVS and CDR2 FNYEAQ.

The rearrangement joins TRBV28 to TRBJ1-4; D gene uncertain. Per the germline V gene, CDR1 is MDHEN and CDR2 is SYDVKM. V was cut by 7 bases and J by 2 bases, with 17 bases left in between. The CDR3 has 16 amino acids. DNA for the CDR3: TGTGCCAGCATGAGTCTTGGGGAGGAGACTAATGAAAAACTGTTTTTT. It encodes CASMSLGEETNEKLFF.

V is TRBV9 and J is TRBJ1-1; 9 bases align to TRBD1. The junction had 2 bases not matched to a gene; V was cut back by 2 bases and J by 3 bases. This CDR3 is built from 14 residues. Per germline, CDR1 SGDLS and CDR2 YYNGEE. CDR3 loop: CASSVTGGYTEAFF. The CDR3 DNA reads TGTGCCAGCAGCGTTACAGGGGGCTACACTGAAGCTTTCTTT.

V and J are TRBV15 and TRBJ1-5, with D perhaps matching TRBD1 (5 bases). The CDR3 totals 15 residues. V dropped 0 bases and J dropped 5 bases, with 11 bases sitting between them. Germline values: CDR1 LNHNV, CDR2 YYDKDF (reference sequence). The CDR3 DNA reads as TGTGCCACCAGCAGAGAACGGTGGGGCTATCAGCCCCAGCATTTT. Its translation is CATSRERWGYQPQHF.

V is TRBV2 and J is TRBJ2-2; 9 bases are shared with TRBD1. The V and J ends lost 4 bases and 5 bases, in that order; junction bases with no gene match: 5. The CDR3 has 15 residues. CDR1 and CDR2 (germline): SNHLY, FYNNEI. DNA for the CDR3: TGTGCCAGCAGTGCCCACAGGGGGCGAACCGGGGAGCTGTTTTTT. It yields the protein CASSAHRGRTGELFF.

The chain links TRBV5-1 to TRBJ2-7, with TRBD2 matching over 14 bases. V shed 4 bases and J 2 bases; nucleotides not matched to a gene: 5. Germline V gives CDR1 SGHRS, CDR2 YFSETQ. This CDR3 comprises 16 residues. In DNA form, the CDR3 reads TGCGCCAGCAGCGGGGGGACTAGCGGGAGTGCCTACGAGCAGTACTTC. This sequence encodes CASSGGTSGSAYEQYF.

The chain recombines TRBV4-3 with TRBJ1-1; 7 bases line up with TRBD1. This CDR3 contains 15 residues. The V gene's germline CDR1 is LGHNA and CDR2 YSLEER. After removal of 3 bases from V and 3 bases from J, the junction contained 7 bases not matched to a gene. CDR3 DNA sequence: TGCGCCAGCAGCCAGGATTCAACAGGGGACACTGAAGCTTTCTTT. This codes for CASSQDSTGDTEAFF.

CDR3: CASSIVGDRVRRGRDSPLHF. CDR3 DNA: TGTGCCAGTAGTATAGTGGGGGACAGGGTGCGACGGGGCCGGGATTCACCCCTCCACTTT. V is TRBV19 and J is TRBJ1-6; TRBD1 aligns across 9 bases. The ends lost 1 base at V and 8 bases at J; junction bases unmatched: 18. The CDR3 sequence is 20 residues long. Germline V gene sequence: CDR1 LNHDA, CDR2 SQIVND (reference sequence).

This chain joins TRBV24-1 and TRBJ1-5; D is undetermined. The CDR3 covers 13 residues. Germline-derived CDR1 and CDR2 are KGHDR and SFDVKD. Trimming pared 9 bases from V and 5 bases from J, leaving 13 bases between. The CDR3 loop is CATRGSWDQPQHF. CDR3 DNA sequence: TGTGCCACCCGAGGGTCCTGGGATCAGCCCCAGCATTTT.

This clone was seen more than once but under ten times. This rearrangement joins TRBV9 to TRBJ2-2, with 10 nucleotides matching TRBD2. Unmatched junction bases numbered 2, after V lost 4 bases and J lost 2 bases. Per germline, CDR1 SGDLS and CDR2 YYNGEE. The CDR3 loop spans 15 amino acids. The CDR3 region has the DNA TGTGCCAGCAGCCTAGCGGGAGTCAACACCGGGGAGCTGTTTTTT. Translated, it gives CASSLAGVNTGELFF.

The J gene is TRBJ1-2, the V gene TRBV29-1, with 10 bases that match TRBD1. Germline V CDR1 and CDR2: SQVTM, ANQGSEA. CDR3 length: 16 residues. Trimming cost V 1 base and J 7 bases; bases outside gene matches: 12. This chain's CDR3 is CSVEGPTDRGYSGYTF. The CDR3 DNA reads as TGCAGCGTTGAAGGCCCTACGGACAGGGGGTATAGTGGCTACACCTTC.

This clone was picked up a small number of times. This chain connects TRBV11-3 to TRBJ2-1; the match to TRBD1 covers 7 bases. The CDR3 extends over 13 amino acids. Germline CDR1 reads SGHNT; CDR2 reads YENEEA. V shed 5 bases and J 9 bases; nucleotides not matched to a gene: 7. CDR3 in amino acids: CASSRGGRGEQFF. The DNA for the CDR3 is TGTGCCAGCAGCAGAGGGGGCAGGGGTGAGCAGTTCTTC.

V gene TRBV11-2 combines with J gene TRBJ2-5; 8 bases match TRBD1. This CDR3 has 16 residues. Per the germline V gene, CDR1 is SGHAT and CDR2 is FQNNGV. V lost 5 bases and J lost 1; bases outside the gene matches: 9. CDR3 sequence (DNA): TGTGCCAGCAGCACCACCTCTGGACAGGGCCAAGAGACCCAGTACTTC. Protein sequence: CASSTTSGQGQETQYF.

The chain combines TRBV19 with TRBJ1-5; the match to TRBD1 covers 8 bases. Germline V gives CDR1 LNHDA, CDR2 SQIVND (reference sequence). V lost 5 bases and J lost 2; bases outside the gene matches: 5. CDR3 length: 15 residues. The DNA of the CDR3 is TGTGCCAGTAGTCCCCGGACAGGGCGCAATCAGCCCCAGCATTTT. This translates into CASSPRTGRNQPQHF.

Note on this clone: The CDR3 does not close with the conserved phenylalanine or tryptophan, likely indicating a read error. The limits of the CDR3 on the DNA are not certain, so only TCRdb's listed CDR3 is given. This rearrangement joins TRBV10-1 to TRBJ1-1. Germline values: CDR1 WNHNN, CDR2 SYGVQD (reference sequence). The CDR3 adds up to 11 amino acids, both ends counted. This CDR3 reads CASSECPRECE.

The genes are TRBV3-1 (or the pseudogene TRBV3-2) and TRBJ1-1; tentative D call: TRBD1 (5 bases). This CDR3 contains 16 residues. Germline CDR1 LGHDT, CDR2 YNNKEL (reference sequence). Trimming cost V 3 bases and J 3 bases, with 17 bases left between them. CDR3 DNA: TGTGCCAGCAGCCACGGGGTTAAACGGGGGGACACTGAAGCTTTCTTT. Translation: CASSHGVKRGDTEAFF.

The V and J genes are TRBV9 and TRBJ2-1, with a possible D match to TRBD2 (5 bases). The CDR3 loop spans 17 amino acids. The ends were cut back, 3 bases at V and 8 bases at J, with 24 bases in the middle. Germline CDR1 and CDR2: SGDLS and YYNGEE. The chain's CDR3 is CASSGRTVVGSSYEQFF. CDR3 DNA: TGTGCCAGCAGCGGACGGACTGTGGTGGGGAGTAGCTATGAGCAGTTCTTC.

The chain combines TRBV6-6 with TRBJ1-2; TRBD1 might be the D (5 bases). V was trimmed by 0 bases and J by 7 bases, leaving 9 bases between them. The CDR3 covers 13 residues. CDR1 is MNHNY, CDR2 SVGAGI, per germline (reference sequence). CDR3 residues: CASSYSRGGGYTF. The CDR3 bases are TGTGCCAGCAGTTACTCGCGGGGCGGTGGCTACACCTTC.

The V gene is TRBV30, the J gene TRBJ1-2; 7 bases fit TRBD1. J was trimmed by 3 bases and V by 3 bases; bases with no gene match: 7. CDR3 length: 14 residues. CDR1 is GTSNPN, CDR2 SVGIG, per germline (reference sequence). Written as DNA, the CDR3 is TGTGCCTGGAGCCCCACAGGGGACCACTATGGCTACACCTTC. Translating it yields CAWSPTGDHYGYTF.

The CDR3 DNA is TGTGCCAGCAGCCCCACTAGCGTAAGGACCTACGAGCAGTACTTC. Encoded protein: CASSPTSVRTYEQYF. The rearrangement links TRBV3-1 (or the pseudogene TRBV3-2) to TRBJ2-7; 7 positions match TRBD2. The V gene's germline CDR1 is LGHDT and CDR2 YNNKEL (reference sequence). Trimming cost V 4 bases and J 2 bases; bases outside gene matches: 8. There are 15 residues in the CDR3.

This chain connects TRBV18 to TRBJ2-1, with TRBD1 as a possible D gene (5 bases). Germline CDR1 reads KGHSH; CDR2 reads LQKENI. The V and J ends lost 6 bases and 10 bases respectively, with 13 bases between them. The CDR3 covers 12 residues. The CDR3 spells CASSQQAREQFF. CDR3 nucleotides: TGTGCCAGCTCCCAACAGGCCCGGGAGCAGTTCTTC.

A single count supports this clone. The rearrangement joins TRBV9 to TRBJ1-1, with 8 positions matching TRBD1. V lost 4 bases to trimming and J lost 7 bases; unmatched junction nucleotides: 9. CDR3 length: 14 amino acids. Germline CDR1 SGDLS, CDR2 YYNGEE. The CDR3, as DNA: TGTGCCAGCAGCATCGGACAGGGCTCCTTTGAAGCTTTCTTT. It is translated as CASSIGQGSFEAFF.